The 18 T cell receptor beta chains listed next were all sequenced from one sample in a study of cytomegalovirus exposure and HLA in healthy donors. This PCR relied on a set of 60 Vbeta primers and 13 Jbeta primers. TCRdb's copy holds only in-frame clones and misses some; the assay was immunoSEQ multiplex PCR. The data contain just under 250,000 clones, about 80% of them seen just once; the ten biggest clones take up 5.4%. The sequencing input was PBMCs. The source of these receptors is a woman in her thirties or forties in good health and CMV-seropositive.

The chain is built from TRBV28 and TRBJ2-5; 7 nucleotides line up with TRBD1. With V trimmed by 2 bases and J by 7 bases, 7 bases remained unmatched. Germline V lookup: CDR1 MDHEN, CDR2 SYDVKM. The length of the CDR3 is 14 residues. The CDR3 protein is CASSLPDRRRTQYF. Here the CDR3 DNA reads TGTGCCAGCAGTTTACCGGACAGGAGAAGGACCCAGTACTTC.

The V call is TRBV29-1, the J call TRBJ2-7; TRBD1 matches at 8 bases. Losses at the gene ends were 2 bases for V and 5 bases for J; bases not matched to a gene: 11. The CDR3 sequence is 15 residues long. Per the germline V gene, CDR1 is SQVTM and CDR2 is ANQGSEA. The CDR3 coding sequence is TGCAGCGTTGAAACCGCCCGGACAGGGACCAACGAGCAGTACTTC. Protein sequence: CSVETARTGTNEQYF.

This clone was observed a few times. The J gene is TRBJ2-2, the V gene TRBV10-3, with a tentative D call TRBD2 (6 bases). Germline CDR1 reads ENHRY; CDR2 reads SYGVKD. The CDR3 contains 12 residues. V lost 6 bases and J lost 5, with 7 bases in between. CDR3 coding DNA: TGTGCCATCAGCGGAGGGACCGGGGAGCTGTTTTTT. This sequence encodes CAISGGTGELFF.

This chain joins TRBV19 and TRBJ1-1, with TRBD1 identical over 7 bases. The ends lost 8 bases at V and 0 bases at J; junction bases unmatched: 3. Germline-derived CDR1 and CDR2 are LNHDA and SQIVND (reference sequence). The CDR3 is 13 residues long. CDR3 nucleotides: TGTGCCAGTGGCAGGGGGATGAACACTGAAGCTTTCTTT. This encodes CASGRGMNTEAFF. Full variable domain (outside the CDR3, taken from reference TRBV19 and TRBJ1-1): DGGITQSPKYLFRKEGQNVTLSCEQNLNHDAMYWYRQDPGQGLRLIYYSQIVNDFQKGDIAEGYSVSREKKESFPLTVTSAQKNPTAFYLCASGRGMNTEAFFGQGTRLTVV.

This chain uses TRBV2 with TRBJ2-7, with TRBD2 matching 7 bases. The length of the CDR3 is 16 residues. The J segment lost 2 bases and the V segment lost 7 bases, leaving 14 bases of the junction unmatched. Per germline, CDR1 SNHLY and CDR2 FYNNEI. CDR3 residues: CASTPMPVAGAYEQYF. CDR3 in DNA: TGTGCCAGCACCCCAATGCCGGTAGCGGGTGCCTACGAGCAGTACTTC.

This chain connects TRBV19 to TRBJ1-1; TRBD1 matches at 7 bases. Germline V CDR1 and CDR2: LNHDA, SQIVND (reference sequence). This CDR3 has 16 residues. With 6 bases clipped from V and 0 bases from J, the junction kept 10 bases outside the gene matches. CDR3 loop: CASSKGAQTLNTEAFF. The CDR3 DNA follows: TGTGCCAGTAGCAAGGGGGCTCAAACCTTGAACACTGAAGCTTTCTTT.

The chain uses TRBV18 and TRBJ1-3; possibly TRBD1 for D (6 bases). From germline, CDR1 is KGHSH and CDR2 LQKENI. The ends were cut back, 5 bases at V and 0 bases at J, with 11 bases in the middle. The CDR3 sequence is 15 residues long. CDR3 sequence reads: CASSRGTRSGNTIYF. CDR3 in DNA: TGTGCCAGCTCAAGGGGGACCCGCTCTGGAAACACCATATATTTT.

This clone was counted a single time. This rearrangement joins TRBV4-1 to TRBJ2-2; D is undetermined. The V end lost 5 bases, the J end lost 5 bases, and 12 bases lay between the germline ends. CDR1 MGHRA and CDR2 YSYEKL come from the germline V gene. CDR3 length: 14 amino acids. The CDR3 DNA is TGCGCCAGCAGCACCAAGTGGCCTACCGGGGAGCTGTTTTTT. Translation gives CASSTKWPTGELFF.

The table lists this clone with a few counts. The V call is TRBV5-4, the J call TRBJ2-3; weak D call: TRBD1 (5 bases). The CDR3 runs 13 residues. In germline, CDR1 is SGHNT, CDR2 YYREEE (reference sequence). V shed 4 bases and J shed 5 bases, with 11 bases lying between them. In DNA, the CDR3 is TGTGCCAGCAGCACAGGACGGCAAGATACGCAGTATTTT. As protein: CASSTGRQDTQYF. Looking up the rest from reference TRBV5-4 and TRBJ2-3 gives the full variable domain: ETGVTQSPTHLIKTRGQQVTLRCSSQSGHNTVSWYQQALGQGPQFIFQYYREEENGRGNFPPRFSGLQFPNYSSELNVNALELDDSALYLCASSTGRQDTQYFGPGTRLTVL.

The CDR3 DNA is TGTGCCAGCAGCCAAACTCTAGCGGGGCAAGAGACCCAGTACTTC. Translated: CASSQTLAGQETQYF. This rearrangement joins TRBV5-4 to TRBJ2-5, with 9 bases that match TRBD2. CDR1 is SGHNT and CDR2 is YYREEE in the germline V gene (reference sequence). Losses at the gene ends were 4 bases for V and 2 bases for J; bases not matched to a gene: 6. The CDR3 contains 15 residues.

The table lists this clone with a count of one. This chain connects TRBV7-9 to TRBJ1-1; 10 bases match TRBD1. From germline, CDR1 is SEHNR and CDR2 FQNEAQ (reference sequence). V was pared by 1 base and J by 8 bases, with 13 bases of the junction left unmatched. This CDR3 is built from 17 residues. The CDR3 region has the DNA TGTGCCAGCAGCTTAGATATTGGGGGGACAGGGGCGTCGGAAGCTTTCTTT. Its translation is CASSLDIGGTGASEAFF.

The chain links TRBV10-3 to TRBJ1-2; D not certain. CDR1 and CDR2 (germline): ENHRY, SYGVKD. This CDR3 has 13 residues. V was pared by 2 bases and J by 7 bases, with 11 bases between. The CDR3, as DNA: TGTGCCATCAGTGAGAACGGGTCGGGTGGCTACACCTTC. Encoded protein: CAISENGSGGYTF.

The V gene is TRBV7-2, the J gene TRBJ1-3; a possible D gene is TRBD1 (6 bases). In germline, CDR1 is SGHTA, CDR2 FQGNSA. The CDR3 loop spans 16 amino acids. V gave up 0 bases and J gave up 0 bases, with 9 bases separating them. CDR3 sequence: CASSLAGTSSGNTIYF. The CDR3 nucleotides are TGTGCCAGCAGCTTAGCAGGGACAAGCTCTGGAAACACCATATATTTT.

The chain has TRBV25-1 and TRBJ1-6, with D possibly being TRBD1 (5 bases). The germline V gene has CDR1 MGHDK and CDR2 SYGVNS. The germline V and J ends were trimmed by 4 bases and 4 bases, with 14 bases remaining between them. The CDR3 extends over 16 amino acids. CDR3 coding DNA: TGTGCCAGCAGTGGGCTCGACAAGGGGTATAATTCACCCCTCCACTTT. Encoded protein: CASSGLDKGYNSPLHF.

J is TRBJ2-1 and V is TRBV30, with D maybe TRBD2 (5 bases). Germline V gene sequence: CDR1 GTSNPN, CDR2 SVGIG (reference sequence). V was shortened by 8 bases and J by 5 bases, with 16 bases between the two germline ends. The CDR3 has 13 amino acids. The CDR3 DNA follows: TGTGCCAGAAGCGGAAACACCAACAATGAGCAGTTCTTC. The encoded protein is CARSGNTNNEQFF.

Of note for this clone: Compared with germline, one end of the junction differs, possibly owing to a read error. The CDR3 loop is CSSSLNTIYF. The CDR3 nucleotides read TGTTCCAGCAGCCTTAACACCATATATTTT. The chain recombines TRBV7-9 with TRBJ1-3; no definite D call. The germline CDR1 and CDR2 sequences are SEHNR and FQNEAQ (reference sequence). This CDR3 is built from 10 residues. Variable domain in full (rest from reference TRBV7-9 and TRBJ1-3): DTGVSQNPRHKITKRGQNVTFRCDPISEHNRLYWYRQTLGQGPEFLTYFQNEAQLEKSRLLSDRFSAERPKGSFSTLEIQRTEQGDSAMYLCSSSLNTIYFGEGSWLTVV.

This sequence joins TRBV2 and TRBJ2-7; 12 nucleotides agree with TRBD2. Germline lookup yields CDR1 SNHLY and CDR2 FYNNEI. The ends lost 8 bases at V and 4 bases at J; junction bases unmatched: 9. CDR3 length: 15 amino acids. CDR3 nucleotide sequence: TGTGCCAGCCACCCATGGACTAGCGGGGCATACGAGCAGTACTTC. Translated: CASHPWTSGAYEQYF. Full variable domain (remainder filled in from reference TRBV2 and TRBJ2-7): EPEVTQTPSHQVTQMGQEVILRCVPISNHLYFYWYRQILGQKVEFLVSFYNNEISEKSEIFDDQFSVERPDGSNFTLKIRSTKLEDSAMYFCASHPWTSGAYEQYFGPGTRLTVT.

V gene TRBV6-7 combines with J gene TRBJ1-5; the D gene is possibly TRBD1 (6 bases). TRBV6-7 is an ORF; its function is uncertain. V was shortened by 3 bases and J by 3 bases, with 15 bases between the two germline ends. The CDR3 contains 16 residues. DNA of the CDR3: TGTGCCAGCAGTTATTCAGGGGCGGTGAACAATCAGCCCCAGCATTTT. Encoded protein: CASSYSGAVNNQPQHF.